This T cell receptor (beta chain) was documented in a study of shared T cell receptors in the human thymus. The CDR3 length is 14 residues. Germline V gene lookup returns CDR1 SGHNT and CDR2 YENEEA. The V end was cut by 5 bases, the J end by 0 bases, with 11 bases between. Some clones are missing from TCRdb's copy, which holds only in-frame ones; the method was immunoSEQ multiplex PCR. In the table there are 600,000 or so clones, 70% to 90% of which are singletons. These data also formed part of another study, on human thymus T cells. That source reports: The thymus tissue came from resections taken during corrective heart surgery. Overlap was high between thymic repertoires from unrelated individuals, as reported in related research.

The origin of this receptor is a boy under two years old with a congenital heart defect. The sample taken for sequencing was thymocytes. The chain has TRBV11-3 and TRBJ2-7; tentative D call: TRBD2 (6 bases). Here the CDR3 DNA reads TGTGCCAGCAGCCCGCGGGACTCCTCCTACGAGCAGTACTTC. Translating it yields CASSPRDSSYEQYF.